This T cell receptor (beta chain) is drawn from a study of TIL therapy for anti-PD-1-resistant metastatic lung cancer. Study overall: Progressing patients received lymphodepletion, expanded TIL infusion and IL-2. Most patients had lung adenocarcinoma; a handful of tumors were EGFR-mutant, two ALK-rearranged; half smoked currently or formerly.

V trimming: 2 bases; J trimming: 6 bases; junction bases outside the gene matches: 8. This CDR3 contains 15 residues. Per germline, CDR1 SGHTA and CDR2 FQGTGA. Specified time point: pre-treatment sample, taken before nivolumab and TIL therapy. Enrollment ran from 2017 to early 2020. The immunoSEQ assay was v3. Produced via immunoSEQ multiplex PCR; TCRdb's table is partial and in-frame only. The repertoire includes about 52,000 clones, 70% to 85% of them detected once, and 4% to 6% sits in the top ten. V gene TRBV7-3 combines with J gene TRBJ1-2; 8 nucleotides match TRBD1. This clonotype was sampled from a woman aged 25-80 years with non-small cell lung cancer. Here the sequenced sample was blood, taken at baseline. The CDR3 DNA follows: TGTGCCAGCAGCTTACCGGGACAGGCGTGGGATGGCTACACCTTC. Protein: CASSLPGQAWDGYTF.